This T cell receptor beta chain was retrieved from a study of CD8+ T cells in alopecia areata. Whole-study findings and limits: Clonality was higher in lesional than normal scalp, especially in alopecia totalis/universalis. Unlike in mice, where it was clearer, TCR sharing across patients was less clear, possibly HLA-related.

Extraction and reverse transcription of RNA yielded cDNA as the sequencing template. The method was immunoSEQ multiplex PCR; TCRdb's version includes in-frame clones alone and lacks a portion of them. The sample has about 180,000 clones, over 55% seen once. V lost 6 bases, J lost 8 bases, and 16 bases lay in between. This CDR3 is 12 amino acids long. Germline V CDR1 and CDR2: SQVTM, ANQGSEA. In regard to this clone: Its antigen is currently unknown.

The V call is TRBV29-1, the J call TRBJ2-5; D assignment may be TRBD1 or TRBD2 (5 bases each). The receptor was isolated from a human donor with alopecia areata. Specimen: CD4+ T cells sorted from blood, collected at week 0. CDR3: CSVNQLRDTQYF. In DNA, the CDR3 is TGCAGCGTCAACCAATTAAGGGACACCCAGTACTTC.